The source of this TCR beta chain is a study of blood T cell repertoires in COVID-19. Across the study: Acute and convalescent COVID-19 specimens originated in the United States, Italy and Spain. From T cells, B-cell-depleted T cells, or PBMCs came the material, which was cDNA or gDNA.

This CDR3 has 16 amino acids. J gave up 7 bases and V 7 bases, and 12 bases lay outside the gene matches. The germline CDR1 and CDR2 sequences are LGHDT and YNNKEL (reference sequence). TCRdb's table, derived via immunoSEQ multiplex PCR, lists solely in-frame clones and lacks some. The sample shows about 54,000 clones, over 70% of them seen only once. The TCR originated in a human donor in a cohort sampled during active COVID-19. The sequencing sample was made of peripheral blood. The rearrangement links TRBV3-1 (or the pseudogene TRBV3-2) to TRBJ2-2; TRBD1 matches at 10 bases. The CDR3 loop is CASKGRGQGLDGELFF. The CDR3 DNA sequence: TGTGCCAGCAAAGGGCGGGGACAGGGGTTGGACGGGGAGCTGTTTTTT.